This TCR beta chain was identified in a study of shared clonotypes between healthy human individuals. Broader study findings: The sole specimen, blood, was sampled, and tissue repertoires likely differ.

Donors were Caucasian adults residing in Nashville, Tennessee, USA. Trimming took 7 bases from V and 7 from J, leaving 8 bases between them. This CDR3 is built from 10 residues. The V gene's germline CDR1 is SEHNR and CDR2 FQNEAQ (reference sequence). With respect to this clone: As yet, its antigen is unknown.

At deep level, the assay was performed. For each subset, genomic DNA was distributed in equal portions over several immunoSEQ plates. Sequenced by immunoSEQ multiplex PCR; TCRdb stores in-frame clones only, minus some. The table lists about a million clones, 60% to 85% of them singletons, with about 0.89% in the top ten. This chain joins TRBV7-9 and TRBJ2-7; no firm D call. The source is a man younger than 30 in good health. Some clones in this sample may be carry-over from other donors' samples. What was sequenced was memory CD4+ T cells from PBMCs. Subset of the sample: CD45RA-negative fraction. CDR3 residues: CASIPKEQYF. The CDR3 coding sequence is TGTGCCAGCATTCCTAAGGAGCAGTACTTC.